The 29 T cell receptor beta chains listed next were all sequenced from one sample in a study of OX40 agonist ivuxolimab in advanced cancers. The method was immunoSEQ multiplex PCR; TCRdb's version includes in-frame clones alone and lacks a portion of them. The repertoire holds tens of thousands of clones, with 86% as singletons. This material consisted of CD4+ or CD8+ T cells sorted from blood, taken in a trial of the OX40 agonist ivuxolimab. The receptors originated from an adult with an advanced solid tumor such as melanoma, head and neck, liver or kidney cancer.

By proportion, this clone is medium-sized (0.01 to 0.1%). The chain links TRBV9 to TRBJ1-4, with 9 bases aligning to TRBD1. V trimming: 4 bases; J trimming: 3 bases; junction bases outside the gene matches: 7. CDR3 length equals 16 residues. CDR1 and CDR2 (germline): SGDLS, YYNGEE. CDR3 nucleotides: TGTGCCAGCAGCCCACCGGACAGGGGAGCTAATGAAAAACTGTTTTTT. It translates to CASSPPDRGANEKLFF.

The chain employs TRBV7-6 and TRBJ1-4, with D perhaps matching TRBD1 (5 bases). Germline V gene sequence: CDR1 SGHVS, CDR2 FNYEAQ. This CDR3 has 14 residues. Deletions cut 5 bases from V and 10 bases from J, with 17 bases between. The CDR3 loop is CASSAGTEEGKLFF. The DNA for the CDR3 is TGTGCCAGCAGCGCCGGGACCGAGGAGGGAAAACTGTTTTTT.

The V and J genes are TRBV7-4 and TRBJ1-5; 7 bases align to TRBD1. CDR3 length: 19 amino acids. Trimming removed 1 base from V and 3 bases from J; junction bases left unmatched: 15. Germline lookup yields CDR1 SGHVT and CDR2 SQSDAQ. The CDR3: CASSLGPIEDRAFNQPQHF. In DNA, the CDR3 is TGTGCCAGCAGCTTAGGTCCGATAGAAGACAGGGCCTTCAATCAGCCCCAGCATTTT.

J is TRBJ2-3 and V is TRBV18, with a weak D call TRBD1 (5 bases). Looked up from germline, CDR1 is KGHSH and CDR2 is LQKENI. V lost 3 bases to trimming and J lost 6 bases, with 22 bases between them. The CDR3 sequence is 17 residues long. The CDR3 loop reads CASSPVGLGQGADTQYF. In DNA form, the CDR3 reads TGTGCCAGCTCACCGGTGGGATTGGGGCAGGGTGCTGATACGCAGTATTTT.

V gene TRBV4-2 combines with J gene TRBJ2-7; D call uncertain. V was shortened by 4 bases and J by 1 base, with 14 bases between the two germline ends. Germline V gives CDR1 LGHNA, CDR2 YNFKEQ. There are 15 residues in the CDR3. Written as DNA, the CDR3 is TGTGCCAGCAGCCCCGAAGATAACCCTTCCTACGAGCAGTACTTC. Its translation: CASSPEDNPSYEQYF.

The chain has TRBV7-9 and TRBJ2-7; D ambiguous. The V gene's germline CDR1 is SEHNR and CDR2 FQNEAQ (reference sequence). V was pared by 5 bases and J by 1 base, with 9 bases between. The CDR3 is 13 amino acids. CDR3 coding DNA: TGTGCCAGCAGCCAATGGGGTTCCTACGAGCAGTACTTC. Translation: CASSQWGSYEQYF.

CDR3 amino acids: CASRIRPGQENQPQHF. The CDR3 DNA reads as TGTGCCAGCAGGATAAGACCGGGACAGGAAAATCAGCCCCAGCATTTT. V usage is TRBV25-1 and J usage is TRBJ1-5, with 8 nucleotides matching TRBD1. This CDR3 contains 16 residues. V lost 6 bases to trimming and J lost 4 bases; unmatched junction nucleotides: 11. CDR1 and CDR2 from the germline V gene are MGHDK and SYGVNS.

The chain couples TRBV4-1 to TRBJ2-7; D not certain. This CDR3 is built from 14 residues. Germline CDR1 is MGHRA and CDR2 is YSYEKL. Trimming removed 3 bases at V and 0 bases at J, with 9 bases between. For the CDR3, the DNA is TGCGCCAGCAGCCATACAGAAAGCTCCTACGAGCAGTACTTC. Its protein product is CASSHTESSYEQYF.

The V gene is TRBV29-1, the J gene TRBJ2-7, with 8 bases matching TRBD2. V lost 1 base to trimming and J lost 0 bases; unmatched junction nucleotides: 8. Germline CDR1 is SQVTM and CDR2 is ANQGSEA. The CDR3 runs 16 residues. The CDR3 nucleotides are TGCAGCGTTGAAGGGGAAGAGCGGGGGCCCTCCTACGAGCAGTACTTC. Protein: CSVEGEERGPSYEQYF.

The CDR3 spells CASSLRQGAYEQYF. The DNA for the CDR3 is TGTGCCAGCAGCCTCCGACAGGGGGCCTACGAGCAGTACTTC. The genes are TRBV7-9 and TRBJ2-7, with 9 bases that match TRBD1. From germline, CDR1 is SEHNR and CDR2 FQNEAQ (reference sequence). Trimming took 5 bases from V and 2 from J; bases not matched to a gene: 4. The CDR3 loop spans 14 amino acids.

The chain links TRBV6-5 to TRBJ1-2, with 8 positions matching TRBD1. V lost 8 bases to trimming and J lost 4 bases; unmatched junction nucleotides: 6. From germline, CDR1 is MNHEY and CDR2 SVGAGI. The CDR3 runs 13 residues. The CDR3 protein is CASRQGTFYGYTF. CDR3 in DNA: TGTGCCAGCCGACAGGGGACCTTCTATGGCTACACCTTC.

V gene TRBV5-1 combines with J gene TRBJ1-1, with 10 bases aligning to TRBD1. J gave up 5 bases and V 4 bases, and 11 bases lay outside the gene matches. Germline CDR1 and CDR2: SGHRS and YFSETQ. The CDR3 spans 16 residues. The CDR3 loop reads CASSTTGQGFLTEAFF. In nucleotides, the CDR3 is TGCGCCAGCAGCACAACGGGACAGGGGTTTTTGACTGAAGCTTTCTTT. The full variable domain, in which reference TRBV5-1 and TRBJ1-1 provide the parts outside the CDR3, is KAGVTQTPRYLIKTRGQQVTLSCSPISGHRSVSWYQQTPGQGLQFLFEYFSETQRNKGNFPGRFSGRQFSNSRSEMNVSTLELGDSALYLCASSTTGQGFLTEAFFGQGTRLTVV.

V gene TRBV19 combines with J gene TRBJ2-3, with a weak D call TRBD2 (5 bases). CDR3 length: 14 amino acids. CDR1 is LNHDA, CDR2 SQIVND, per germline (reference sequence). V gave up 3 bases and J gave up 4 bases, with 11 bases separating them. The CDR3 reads CASSISLVPDTQYF. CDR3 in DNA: TGTGCCAGTAGTATTTCACTAGTTCCAGATACGCAGTATTTT.

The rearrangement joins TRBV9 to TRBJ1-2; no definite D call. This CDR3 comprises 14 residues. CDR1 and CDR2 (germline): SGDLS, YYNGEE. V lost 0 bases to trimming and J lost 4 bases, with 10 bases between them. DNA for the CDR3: TGTGCCAGCAGCGTAGGCGGTGGATTCTATGGCTACACCTTC. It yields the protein CASSVGGGFYGYTF.

In DNA form, the CDR3 reads TGTGCCAGCAGTTTAGTACTAGCGGGGAGTTACAATGAGCAGTTCTTC. Translating gives CASSLVLAGSYNEQFF. The V and J genes are TRBV28 and TRBJ2-1; TRBD2 agrees at 10 bases. This CDR3 has 16 residues. The germline V gene has CDR1 MDHEN and CDR2 SYDVKM. V lost 2 bases, J lost 4 bases, and 5 bases stayed unmatched.

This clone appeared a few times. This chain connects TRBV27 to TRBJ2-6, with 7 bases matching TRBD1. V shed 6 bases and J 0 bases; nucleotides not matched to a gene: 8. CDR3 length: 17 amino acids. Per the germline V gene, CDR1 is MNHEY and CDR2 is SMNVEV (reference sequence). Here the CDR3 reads CASSQDRWNSGANVLTF. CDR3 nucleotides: TGTGCCAGCAGCCAGGACAGGTGGAACTCTGGGGCCAACGTCCTGACTTTC.

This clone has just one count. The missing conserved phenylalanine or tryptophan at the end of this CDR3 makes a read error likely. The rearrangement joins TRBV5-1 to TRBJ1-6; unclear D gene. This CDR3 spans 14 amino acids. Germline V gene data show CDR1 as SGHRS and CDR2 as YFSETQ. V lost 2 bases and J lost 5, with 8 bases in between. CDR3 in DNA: TGCGCCAGCAGCTTCGGCCTCGATAATTCACCCCTCCACCTT. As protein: CASSFGLDNSPLHL.

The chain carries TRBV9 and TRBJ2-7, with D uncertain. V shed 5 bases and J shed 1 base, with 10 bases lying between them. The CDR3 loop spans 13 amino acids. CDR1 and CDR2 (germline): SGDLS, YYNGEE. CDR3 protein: CASRVAQSYEQYF. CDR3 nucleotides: TGTGCCAGCAGGGTGGCTCAGTCCTACGAGCAGTACTTC.

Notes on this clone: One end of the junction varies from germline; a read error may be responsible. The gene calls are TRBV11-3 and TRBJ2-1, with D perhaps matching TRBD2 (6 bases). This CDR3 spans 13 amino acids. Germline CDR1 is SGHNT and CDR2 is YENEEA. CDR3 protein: CASGLGGLGEQFF. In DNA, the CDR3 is TGTGCCAGCGGCTTGGGGGGTTTGGGTGAGCAGTTCTTC.

The CDR3 DNA follows: TGTGCCCTGGGGGGGGGCTACACCTTC. It is translated as CALGGGYTF. The V call is TRBV2, the J call TRBJ1-2; D perhaps matches TRBD1 (5 bases). The CDR3 length is 9 residues. In germline, CDR1 is SNHLY, CDR2 FYNNEI. Between the trimmed V and J ends, which lost 11 bases and 8 bases, there was a span of 9 bases.

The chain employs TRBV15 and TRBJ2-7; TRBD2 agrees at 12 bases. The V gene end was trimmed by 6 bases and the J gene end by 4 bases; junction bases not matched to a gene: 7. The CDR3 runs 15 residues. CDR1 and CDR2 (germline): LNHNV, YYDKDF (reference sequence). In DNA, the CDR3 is TGTGCCACCAGTTCCCCTAGCGGGGGGGATTACGAGCAGTACTTC. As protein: CATSSPSGGDYEQYF.

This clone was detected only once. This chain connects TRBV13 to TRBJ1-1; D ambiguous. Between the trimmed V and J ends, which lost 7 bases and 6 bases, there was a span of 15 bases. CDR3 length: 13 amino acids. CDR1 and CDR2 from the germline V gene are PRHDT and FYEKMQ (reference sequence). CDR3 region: CASMRGLAAEAFF. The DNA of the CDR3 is TGTGCCAGCATGCGGGGATTGGCCGCTGAAGCTTTCTTT.

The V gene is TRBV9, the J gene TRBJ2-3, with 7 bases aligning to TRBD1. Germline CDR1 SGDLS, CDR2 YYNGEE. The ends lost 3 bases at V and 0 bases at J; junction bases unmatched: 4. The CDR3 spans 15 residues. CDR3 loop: CASSETGSSTDTQYF. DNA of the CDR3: TGTGCCAGCAGCGAGACAGGGTCTAGCACAGATACGCAGTATTTT.

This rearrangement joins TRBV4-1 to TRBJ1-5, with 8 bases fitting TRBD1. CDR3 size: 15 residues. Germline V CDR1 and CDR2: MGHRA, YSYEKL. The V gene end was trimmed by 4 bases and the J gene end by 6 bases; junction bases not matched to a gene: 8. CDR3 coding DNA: TGCGCCAGCAGCCCGAGGACAGGGCTGAGTCAGCCCCAGCATTTT. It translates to CASSPRTGLSQPQHF.

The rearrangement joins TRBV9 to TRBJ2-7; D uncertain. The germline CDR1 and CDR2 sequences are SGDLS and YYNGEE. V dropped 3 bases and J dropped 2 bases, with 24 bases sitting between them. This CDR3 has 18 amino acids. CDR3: CASSEMLRPSTATYEQYF. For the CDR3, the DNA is TGTGCCAGCAGCGAAATGCTCAGACCGTCCACCGCCACCTACGAGCAGTACTTC.

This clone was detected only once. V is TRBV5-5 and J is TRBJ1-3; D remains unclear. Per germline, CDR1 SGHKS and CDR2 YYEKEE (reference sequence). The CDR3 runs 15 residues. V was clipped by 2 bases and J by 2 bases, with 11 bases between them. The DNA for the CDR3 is TGTGCCAGCAGCTTTGGGGAAGCGACTGGAAACACCATATATTTT. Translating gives CASSFGEATGNTIYF.

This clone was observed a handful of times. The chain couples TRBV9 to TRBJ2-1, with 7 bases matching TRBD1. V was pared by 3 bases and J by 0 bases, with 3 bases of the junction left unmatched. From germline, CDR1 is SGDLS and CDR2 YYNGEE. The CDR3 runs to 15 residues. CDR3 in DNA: TGTGCCAGCAGCGGGGACAGTAGCTCCTACAATGAGCAGTTCTTC. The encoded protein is CASSGDSSSYNEQFF.

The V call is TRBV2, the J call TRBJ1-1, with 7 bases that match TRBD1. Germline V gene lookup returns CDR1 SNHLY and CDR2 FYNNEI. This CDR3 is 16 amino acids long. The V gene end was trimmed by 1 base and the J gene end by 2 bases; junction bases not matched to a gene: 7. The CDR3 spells CASSEVLGTVNTEAFF. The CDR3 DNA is TGTGCCAGCAGTGAAGTCCTAGGGACAGTCAACACTGAAGCTTTCTTT.

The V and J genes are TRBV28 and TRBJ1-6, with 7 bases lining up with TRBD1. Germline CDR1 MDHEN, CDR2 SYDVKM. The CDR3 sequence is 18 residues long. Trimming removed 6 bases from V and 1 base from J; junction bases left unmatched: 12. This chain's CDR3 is CASRSPQGDQSYNSPLHF. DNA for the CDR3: TGTGCCAGCAGATCCCCCCAGGGGGACCAATCCTATAATTCACCCCTCCACTTT.